This T cell receptor beta chain was recovered during a study of blood T cells in healthy people across ages. Each donor had around 10 milliliters of peripheral blood drawn. A J-beta primer mix and a sample-barcoded 5' primer were used in a second PCR of about 6 to 12 cycles. From the 5' RACE reads, TCRdb called clonotypes with MiXCR, one entry per CDR3 protein. The table lists over 1,500,000 distinct CDR3 sequences, 49% of them singletons. CDR1 and CDR2 (germline): LGHNA, YSLEER. The ends were cut back, 0 bases at V and 3 bases at J, with 12 bases in the middle. This CDR3 is 15 amino acids long. The clonotype originates from a woman between 40 and 55 years old in good health. The chain is built from TRBV4-3 and TRBJ2-7; no reliable D call. Sequencing was performed on blood. CDR3 region: CASSQEFSGRYEQYF. In DNA, the CDR3 is TGCGCCAGCAGCCAAGAATTCTCCGGACGCTACGAGCAGTACTTC.